A single TCR beta chain is shown here with its context. Libraries were prepared by immunoSEQ multiplex PCR; TCRdb keeps only in-frame clonotypes and omits some of them. The sample includes over 45,000 clones, approximately 90% of them seen just once. V was pared by 1 base and J by 0 bases, with 8 bases between. The CDR3 runs 14 residues. Germline assignment: CDR1 SGHRS and CDR2 YFSETQ. This entry is derived from a study of T cell changes during pregnancy in multiple sclerosis. The clonotype was recovered from a female donor with multiple sclerosis, enrolled in a pregnancy study. This material consisted of CD4+ T cells from peripheral blood mononuclear cells, taken in the first trimester of pregnancy. This chain joins TRBV5-1 and TRBJ2-7; D remains unclear. The CDR3 loop reads CASSLKDSSYEQYF. CDR3 sequence (DNA): TGCGCCAGCAGCTTGAAAGACTCCTCCTACGAGCAGTACTTC.